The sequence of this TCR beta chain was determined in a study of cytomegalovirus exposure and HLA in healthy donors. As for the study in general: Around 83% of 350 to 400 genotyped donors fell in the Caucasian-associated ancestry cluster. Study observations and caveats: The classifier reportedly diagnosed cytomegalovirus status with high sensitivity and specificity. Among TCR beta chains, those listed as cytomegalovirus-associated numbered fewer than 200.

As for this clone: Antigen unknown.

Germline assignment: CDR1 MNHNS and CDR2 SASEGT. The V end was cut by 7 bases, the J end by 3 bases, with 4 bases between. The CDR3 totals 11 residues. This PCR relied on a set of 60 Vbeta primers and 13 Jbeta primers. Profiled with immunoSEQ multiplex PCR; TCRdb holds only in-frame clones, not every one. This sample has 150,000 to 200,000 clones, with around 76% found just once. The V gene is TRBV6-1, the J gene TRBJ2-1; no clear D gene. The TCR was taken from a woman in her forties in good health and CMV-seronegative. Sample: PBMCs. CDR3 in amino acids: CASNYYNEQFF. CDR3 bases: TGTGCCAGCAACTACTACAATGAGCAGTTCTTC.